The entry below describes one TCR beta chain. The antigen is undetermined. The data were obtained in a study of T cell responses to AZD1222 COVID-19 vaccine. The CDR3 has 12 amino acids. Trimming stripped 5 bases from V and 7 bases from J, with 12 bases between. CDR1 and CDR2 (germline): MDHEN, SYDVKM. The protocol was immunoSEQ multiplex PCR, while the TCRdb copy is restricted to in-frame clones and leaves out a portion. The data hold roughly 150,000 clones, with around 87% observed a single time. Second-dose intervals of approximately 4 or approximately 12 weeks were pooled. Study results and limitations: Across spike, vaccine-associated CD4 TCRs were found, dominant at 160-218 and 743-854.

The V gene is TRBV28, the J gene TRBJ2-7, with a tentative D call TRBD2 (6 bases). The sequence was obtained from an adult who received the AZD1222 COVID-19 vaccine. Specimen: peripheral blood, collected 28 days after the second AZD1222 dose. The CDR3 coding sequence is TGTGCCAGCAGTCCCTCTGGGAGGGAGCAGTACTTC. This translates into CASSPSGREQYF.